This T cell receptor (beta chain) was profiled in a study of beta chain features in type 1 diabetes. Study-wide points: Type 1 diabetes patients showed a moderate but significant shortening of TCRB CDR3s in all four CD4+ subsets. The study found that naive, central memory and Treg TCRB repertoires appeared more similar in patients than in healthy donors. VDJ junctions sequenced from type 1 diabetes patients showed fewer insertions and more deletions. PCR might favor shorter templates, but any such skew would affect patients and controls equally.

There was one heparinised blood draw per donor, averaging around 120 mL. The authors reverse transcribed all of the isolated RNA, so sequencing captured expressed TCRB transcripts. Method: immunoSEQ multiplex PCR; TCRdb's copy keeps in-frame clones and lacks some. The sample includes some 270,000 clones, approximately 11% seen only once; the top ten take more than 0.015%. There are 15 residues in the CDR3. V trimming: 5 bases; J trimming: 5 bases; junction bases outside the gene matches: 8. CDR1 and CDR2 from the germline V gene are SGHTA and FQGNSA. About this clone itself: What it binds is unknown.

The receptor comes from a man aged 25 to 40 with type 1 diabetes. The V and J genes are TRBV7-2 and TRBJ1-2; 10 bases are shared with TRBD1. Sample: naive CD4+ T cells from blood. This chain's CDR3 is CASSPRQGASYGYTF. In DNA, the CDR3 is TGTGCCAGCAGCCCAAGACAGGGGGCTTCTTATGGCTACACCTTC.